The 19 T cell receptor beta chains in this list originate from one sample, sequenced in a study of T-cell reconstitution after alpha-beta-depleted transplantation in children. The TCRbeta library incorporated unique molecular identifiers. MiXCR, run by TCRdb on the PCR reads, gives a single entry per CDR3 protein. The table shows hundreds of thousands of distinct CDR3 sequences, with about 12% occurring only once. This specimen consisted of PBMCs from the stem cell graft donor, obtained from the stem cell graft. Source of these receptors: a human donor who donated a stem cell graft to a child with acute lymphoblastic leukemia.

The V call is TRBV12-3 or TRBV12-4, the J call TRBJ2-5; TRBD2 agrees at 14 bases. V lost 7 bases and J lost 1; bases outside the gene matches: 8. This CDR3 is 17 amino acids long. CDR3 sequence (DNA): TGTGCCAGCAAAAATACGGGGACTAGCGGGGGCCAAGAGACCCAGTACTTC. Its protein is CASKNTGTSGGQETQYF.

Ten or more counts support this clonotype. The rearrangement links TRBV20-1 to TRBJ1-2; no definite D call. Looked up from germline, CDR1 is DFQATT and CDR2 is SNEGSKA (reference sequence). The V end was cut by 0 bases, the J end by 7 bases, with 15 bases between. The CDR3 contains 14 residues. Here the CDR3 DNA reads TGCAGTGCTAGAGACGGGCCGGGCGGTGGTGGCTACACCTTC. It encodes CSARDGPGGGGYTF.

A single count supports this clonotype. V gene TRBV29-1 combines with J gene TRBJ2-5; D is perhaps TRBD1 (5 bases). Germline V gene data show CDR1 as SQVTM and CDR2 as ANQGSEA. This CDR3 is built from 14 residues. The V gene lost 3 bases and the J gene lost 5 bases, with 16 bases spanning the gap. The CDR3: CSVDPGREWETQYF. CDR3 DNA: TGCAGCGTTGACCCTGGCAGGGAATGGGAGACCCAGTACTTC.

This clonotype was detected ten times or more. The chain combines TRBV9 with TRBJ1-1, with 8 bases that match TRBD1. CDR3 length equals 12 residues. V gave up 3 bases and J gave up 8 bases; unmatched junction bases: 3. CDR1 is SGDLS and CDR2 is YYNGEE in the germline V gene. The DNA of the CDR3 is TGTGCCAGCAGCGGGACAGGGTTCGAAGCTTTCTTT. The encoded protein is CASSGTGFEAFF.

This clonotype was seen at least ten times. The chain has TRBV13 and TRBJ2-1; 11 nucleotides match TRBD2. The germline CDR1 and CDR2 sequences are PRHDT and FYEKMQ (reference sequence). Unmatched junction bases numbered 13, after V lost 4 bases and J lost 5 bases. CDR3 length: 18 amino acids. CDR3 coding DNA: TGTGCCAGCAGCTCGAGGGCTAGCGGGAGGAGGGTAAACAATGAGCAGTTCTTC. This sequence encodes CASSSRASGRRVNNEQFF.

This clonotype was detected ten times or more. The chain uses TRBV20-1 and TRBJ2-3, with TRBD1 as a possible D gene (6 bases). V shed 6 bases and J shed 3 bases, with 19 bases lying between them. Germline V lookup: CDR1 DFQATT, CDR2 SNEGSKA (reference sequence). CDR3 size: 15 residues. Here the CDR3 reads CSAVGAVQGTDTQYF. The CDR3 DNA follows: TGCAGTGCCGTAGGAGCGGTCCAGGGGACAGATACGCAGTATTTT.

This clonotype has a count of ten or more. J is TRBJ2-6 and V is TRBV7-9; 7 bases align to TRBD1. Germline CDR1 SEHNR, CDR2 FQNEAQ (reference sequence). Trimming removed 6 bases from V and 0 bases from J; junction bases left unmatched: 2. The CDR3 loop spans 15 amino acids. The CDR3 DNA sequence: TGTGCCAGCAGGTCAGGGGGCTCTGGGGCCAACGTCCTGACTTTC. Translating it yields CASRSGGSGANVLTF.

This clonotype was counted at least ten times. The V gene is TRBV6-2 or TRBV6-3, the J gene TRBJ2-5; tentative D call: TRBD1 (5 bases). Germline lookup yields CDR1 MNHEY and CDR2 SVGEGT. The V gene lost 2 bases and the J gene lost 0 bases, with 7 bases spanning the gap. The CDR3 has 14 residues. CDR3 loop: CASSYPRDQETQYF. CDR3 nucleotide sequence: TGTGCCAGCAGTTACCCCAGGGACCAAGAGACCCAGTACTTC.

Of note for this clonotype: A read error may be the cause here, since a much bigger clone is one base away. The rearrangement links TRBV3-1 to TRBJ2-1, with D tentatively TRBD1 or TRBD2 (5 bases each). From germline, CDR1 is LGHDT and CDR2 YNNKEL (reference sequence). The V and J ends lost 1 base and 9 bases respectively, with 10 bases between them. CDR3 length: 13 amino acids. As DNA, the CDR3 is TGTGCCAGCAGCCAAGGAAGGGACCCTGAGCAGTTCTTC. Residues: CASSQGRDPEQFF.

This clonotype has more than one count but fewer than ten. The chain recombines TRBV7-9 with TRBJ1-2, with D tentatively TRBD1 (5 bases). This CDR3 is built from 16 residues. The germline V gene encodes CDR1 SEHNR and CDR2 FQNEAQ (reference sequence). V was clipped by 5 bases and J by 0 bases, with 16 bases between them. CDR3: CASSQSLTESNYGYTF. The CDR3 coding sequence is TGTGCCAGCAGCCAGAGTTTGACAGAATCTAACTATGGCTACACCTTC.

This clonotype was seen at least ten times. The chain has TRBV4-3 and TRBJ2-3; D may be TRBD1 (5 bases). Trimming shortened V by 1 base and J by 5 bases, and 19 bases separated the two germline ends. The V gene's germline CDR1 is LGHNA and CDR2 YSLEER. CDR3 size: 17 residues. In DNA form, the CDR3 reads TGCGCCAGCAGCCAAGCAGATCAGGGCCCGCCCGAAGATACGCAGTATTTT. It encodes CASSQADQGPPEDTQYF.

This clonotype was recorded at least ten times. This CDR3 is CASSNDRVRTNEQYF. For the CDR3, the DNA is TGTGCCAGCAGTAACGACAGGGTACGGACGAACGAGCAGTACTTC. The chain links TRBV6-5 to TRBJ2-7, with 7 bases matching TRBD1. J was trimmed by 5 bases and V by 5 bases; bases with no gene match: 12. Germline V gene data show CDR1 as MNHEY and CDR2 as SVGAGI. The CDR3 contains 15 residues.

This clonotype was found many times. The CDR3 loop reads CAISEAQGLNTEAFF. CDR3 in DNA: TGTGCCATCAGTGAGGCACAGGGCCTGAACACTGAAGCTTTCTTT. This chain uses TRBV10-3 with TRBJ1-1; maybe TRBD1 (6 bases). CDR3 length: 15 amino acids. Germline V lookup: CDR1 ENHRY, CDR2 SYGVKD. The V end was cut by 2 bases, the J end by 0 bases, with 10 bases between.

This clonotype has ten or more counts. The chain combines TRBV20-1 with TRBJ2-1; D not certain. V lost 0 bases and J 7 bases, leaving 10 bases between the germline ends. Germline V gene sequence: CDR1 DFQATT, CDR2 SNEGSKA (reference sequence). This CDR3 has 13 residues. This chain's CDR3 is CSAREARSNEQFF. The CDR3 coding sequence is TGCAGTGCTAGAGAGGCTAGGTCGAATGAGCAGTTCTTC.

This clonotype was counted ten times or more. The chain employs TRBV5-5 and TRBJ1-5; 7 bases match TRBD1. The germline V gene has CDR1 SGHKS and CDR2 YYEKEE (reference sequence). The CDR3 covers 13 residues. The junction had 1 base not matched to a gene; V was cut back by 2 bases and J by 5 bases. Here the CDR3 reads CASSFQGDQPQHF. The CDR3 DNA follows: TGTGCCAGCAGCTTCCAGGGGGATCAGCCCCAGCATTTT.

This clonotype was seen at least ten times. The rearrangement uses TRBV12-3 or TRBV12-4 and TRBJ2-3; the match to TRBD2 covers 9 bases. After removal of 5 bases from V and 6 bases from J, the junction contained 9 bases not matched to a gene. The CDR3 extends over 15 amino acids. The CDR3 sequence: CASSRIAGALDTQYF. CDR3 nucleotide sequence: TGTGCCAGCAGTAGAATAGCGGGGGCCCTTGATACGCAGTATTTT.

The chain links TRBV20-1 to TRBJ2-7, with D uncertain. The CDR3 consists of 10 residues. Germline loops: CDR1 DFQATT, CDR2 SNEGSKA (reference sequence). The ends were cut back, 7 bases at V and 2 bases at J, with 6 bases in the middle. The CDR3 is CSVAAYEQYF. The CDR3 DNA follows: TGCAGTGTCGCGGCCTACGAGCAGTACTTC.

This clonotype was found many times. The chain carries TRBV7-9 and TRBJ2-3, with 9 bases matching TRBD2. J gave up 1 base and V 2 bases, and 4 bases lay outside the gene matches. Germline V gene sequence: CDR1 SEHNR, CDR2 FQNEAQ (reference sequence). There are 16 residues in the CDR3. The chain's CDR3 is CASSLLKRGGTDTQYF. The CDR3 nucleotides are TGTGCCAGCAGCTTATTAAAGCGGGGGGGCACAGATACGCAGTATTTT.

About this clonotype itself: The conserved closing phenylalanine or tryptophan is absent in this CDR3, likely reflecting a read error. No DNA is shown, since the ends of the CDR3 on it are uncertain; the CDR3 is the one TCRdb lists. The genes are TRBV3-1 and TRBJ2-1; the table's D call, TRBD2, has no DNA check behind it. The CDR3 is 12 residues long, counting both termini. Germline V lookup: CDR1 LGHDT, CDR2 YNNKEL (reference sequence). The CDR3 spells CASSLGLAGAIV.